Presented here are 9 T cell receptor beta chains from one specimen sequenced in a study of memory CD4+ T cells and cytomegalovirus serostatus. Single viable CD3+CD4+CD8-CD45RO+ cells were sorted as the memory CD4+ T cells. Measured with immunoSEQ multiplex PCR; TCRdb has only the in-frame clones, and not every one. The sample contains 52,000 or so clones, around 76% of which appear only once. What was sequenced was memory CD4+ T cells from blood. The receptors derive from an adult in good health and CMV-seronegative.

The chain joins TRBV11-2 to TRBJ2-1; perhaps TRBD2 as D (5 bases). CDR1 and CDR2 (germline): SGHAT, FQNNGV. The CDR3 contains 14 residues. Between the trimmed V and J ends, which lost 5 bases and 5 bases, there was a span of 13 bases. CDR3 bases: TGTGCCAGCAGCCTCTGGATTAGCGACAATGAGCAGTTCTTC. It encodes CASSLWISDNEQFF.

V usage is TRBV28 and J usage is TRBJ1-4; D is unclear. Per the germline V gene, CDR1 is MDHEN and CDR2 is SYDVKM. The V gene lost 2 bases and the J gene lost 0 bases, with 10 bases spanning the gap. This CDR3 comprises 16 residues. This CDR3 reads CASSLVPDTTNEKLFF. The CDR3 DNA sequence: TGTGCCAGCAGTTTAGTGCCAGATACAACTAATGAAAAACTGTTTTTT. Full variable domain (remainder filled in from reference TRBV28 and TRBJ1-4): DVKVTQSSRYLVKRTGEKVFLECVQDMDHENMFWYRQDPGLGLRLIYFSYDVKMKEKGDIPEGYSVSREKKERFSLILESASTNQTSMYLCASSLVPDTTNEKLFFGSGTQLSVL.

The rearrangement uses TRBV5-1 and TRBJ1-2; D ambiguous. The germline V and J ends were trimmed by 0 bases and 8 bases, with 14 bases remaining between them. Germline V gene lookup returns CDR1 SGHRS and CDR2 YFSETQ. This CDR3 is built from 14 residues. Written as DNA, the CDR3 is TGCGCCAGCAGCTTGGGGAGGGATGGAGTCGGCTACACCTTC. Residues: CASSLGRDGVGYTF.

This clone showed up just a few times. The V call is TRBV18, the J call TRBJ1-5, with unresolved D. Germline lookup yields CDR1 KGHSH and CDR2 LQKENI. The CDR3 is 16 amino acids. Between the trimmed V and J ends, which lost 5 bases and 0 bases, there was a span of 14 bases. CDR3 bases: TGTGCCAGCTCAGAAACGAACAGTAATAGCAATCAGCCCCAGCATTTT. As protein: CASSETNSNSNQPQHF.

The V call is TRBV28, the J call TRBJ1-2; 8 bases map to TRBD1. The junction had 7 bases not matched to a gene; V was cut back by 6 bases and J by 4 bases. The CDR3 has 14 amino acids. Germline V gene data show CDR1 as MDHEN and CDR2 as SYDVKM. As DNA, the CDR3 is TGTGCCAGCAGCCGACAGGGGTCTGTCTATGGCTACACCTTC. Amino acid sequence: CASSRQGSVYGYTF.

This chain uses TRBV27 with TRBJ2-7; 8 bases fit TRBD1. CDR3 length equals 15 residues. The germline V gene encodes CDR1 MNHEY and CDR2 SMNVEV (reference sequence). The J segment lost 4 bases and the V segment lost 5 bases, leaving 10 bases of the junction unmatched. The CDR3 is CASSTRQGTRYEQYF. The CDR3 DNA follows: TGTGCCAGCAGTACCCGACAGGGGACCAGGTACGAGCAGTACTTC.

The genes are TRBV4-3 and TRBJ2-7; perhaps TRBD1 as D (5 bases). This CDR3 comprises 15 residues. The V gene's germline CDR1 is LGHNA and CDR2 YSLEER. The V end was cut by 4 bases, the J end by 3 bases, with 16 bases between. The CDR3 nucleotides read TGCGCCAGCAGCCGGGGCCCTAATCCAAACTACGAGCAGTACTTC. It yields the protein CASSRGPNPNYEQYF.

The chain couples TRBV7-2 to TRBJ1-2, with 9 nucleotides matching TRBD1. This CDR3 region has 15 residues. The trim removed 6 bases at V and 1 base at J, leaving 6 bases unmatched. Germline V gene lookup returns CDR1 SGHTA and CDR2 FQGNSA. CDR3 nucleotides: TGTGCCAGCAGTCGAACAGGGGGCGGTAACTATGGCTACACCTTC. Encoded protein: CASSRTGGGNYGYTF.

The chain uses TRBV6-1 and TRBJ1-6; a weak D match, TRBD1 (6 bases). CDR1 and CDR2 (germline): MNHNS, SASEGT. The V gene lost 8 bases and the J gene lost 4 bases, with 15 bases spanning the gap. The CDR3 runs 15 residues. CDR3 loop: CASLLDSRYNSPLHF. Written as DNA, the CDR3 is TGTGCCAGCCTATTGGACAGCCGGTATAATTCACCCCTCCACTTT.